The sequence of this T cell receptor (beta chain) was determined in a study of T cell responses to AZD1222 COVID-19 vaccine. As for the study in general: Second doses at about 4 or about 12 weeks were pooled. Study results and caveats: Nearly half of the spike-specific TCRs reportedly recognize variant regions that carry no mutations. Possibly, clonal diversity was underestimated; donors were largely white British and included more females.

Germline V gene sequence: CDR1 SQVTM, CDR2 ANQGSEA. The CDR3 is 17 residues long. Trimming removed 2 bases from V and 0 bases from J, with 17 bases in between. As regards this clone: Its antigen remains unidentified.

Sequencing was performed with immunoSEQ multiplex PCR; in TCRdb, only in-frame clones are kept and a portion is missing. The sample yields around 95,000 clones, around nine tenths seen once. This specimen consisted of peripheral blood, obtained on day 0 of AZD1222 vaccination. The chain combines TRBV29-1 with TRBJ2-1; possibly TRBD2 for D (6 bases). The TCR sequence derives from an adult in good health. CDR3 coding DNA: TGCAGCGTTGAACCCAAAGTAATCGGGAGCTCCTACAATGAGCAGTTCTTC. Amino acids: CSVEPKVIGSSYNEQFF.